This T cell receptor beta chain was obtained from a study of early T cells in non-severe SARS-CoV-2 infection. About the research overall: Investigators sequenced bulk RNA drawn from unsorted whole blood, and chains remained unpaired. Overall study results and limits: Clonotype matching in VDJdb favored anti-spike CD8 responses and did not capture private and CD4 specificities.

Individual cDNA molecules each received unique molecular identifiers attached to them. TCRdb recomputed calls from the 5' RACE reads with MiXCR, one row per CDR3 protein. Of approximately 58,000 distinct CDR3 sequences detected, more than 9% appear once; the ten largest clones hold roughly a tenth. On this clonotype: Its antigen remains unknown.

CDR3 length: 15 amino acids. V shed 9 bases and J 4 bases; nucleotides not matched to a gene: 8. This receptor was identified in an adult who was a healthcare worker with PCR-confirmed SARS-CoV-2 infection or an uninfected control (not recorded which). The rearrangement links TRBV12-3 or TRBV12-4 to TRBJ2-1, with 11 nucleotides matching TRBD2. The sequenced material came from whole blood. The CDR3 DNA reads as TGTGCCAGTTGTGGCCTAGCGGGAGGTTACAATGAGCAGTTCTTC. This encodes CASCGLAGGYNEQFF.